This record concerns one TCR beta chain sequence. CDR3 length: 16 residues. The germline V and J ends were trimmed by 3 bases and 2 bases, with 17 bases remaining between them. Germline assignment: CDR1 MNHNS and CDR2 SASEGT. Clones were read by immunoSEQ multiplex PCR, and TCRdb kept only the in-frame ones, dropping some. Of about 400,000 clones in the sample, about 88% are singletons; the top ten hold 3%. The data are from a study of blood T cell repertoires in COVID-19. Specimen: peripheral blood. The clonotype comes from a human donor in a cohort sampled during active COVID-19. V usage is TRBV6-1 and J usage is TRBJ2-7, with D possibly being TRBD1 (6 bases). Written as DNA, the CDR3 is TGTGCCAGCAGTGAGAGGGTCCAGGGGCGCCCCTACGAGCAGTACTTC. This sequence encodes CASSERVQGRPYEQYF.